Following are 28 T cell receptor beta chains from one sample sequenced in a study of blood T cell repertoires in COVID-19. The table came from immunoSEQ multiplex PCR; TCRdb's copy has only in-frame clones and leaves some out. The sample yields more than 150,000 clones, roughly 80% seen once. Sequencing input: peripheral blood. Receptors originate from a woman between 40 and 55 years old with acute or convalescent COVID-19.

This rearrangement joins TRBV19 to TRBJ2-5; the match to TRBD2 covers 10 bases. The junction had 22 bases not matched to a gene; V was cut back by 7 bases and J by 2 bases. This CDR3 region has 20 residues. Germline lookup yields CDR1 LNHDA and CDR2 SQIVND (reference sequence). CDR3 loop: CASNAGGHRELAGRQETQYF. In DNA, the CDR3 is TGTGCCAGTAATGCGGGAGGACACCGGGAACTAGCGGGGAGGCAAGAGACCCAGTACTTC.

The chain carries TRBV6-1 and TRBJ1-5; D is uncertain. The CDR3 has 14 residues. CDR1 MNHNS and CDR2 SASEGT come from the germline V gene. V lost 1 base, J lost 6 bases, and 10 bases lay in between. The CDR3 region is CASSEVIVGQPQHF. The CDR3, as DNA: TGTGCCAGCAGTGAAGTAATAGTCGGTCAGCCCCAGCATTTT.

V gene TRBV2 combines with J gene TRBJ2-7; 8 nucleotides match TRBD2. V was pared by 6 bases and J by 7 bases, with 23 bases of the junction left unmatched. Per germline, CDR1 SNHLY and CDR2 FYNNEI. The CDR3 is 18 residues long. The CDR3 loop is CASRTQTYLAGPLSEQYF. The CDR3 region has the DNA TGTGCCAGCAGGACCCAGACATATCTAGCGGGCCCTTTGTCAGAGCAGTACTTC.

In nucleotides, the CDR3 is TGTGCCAGCAGCCTGACAGTAAAAAACATTCAGTACTTC. This codes for CASSLTVKNIQYF. This chain links TRBV28 with TRBJ2-4, with D possibly TRBD1 on 5 matching bases. V was trimmed by 6 bases and J by 4 bases, leaving 10 bases between them. CDR1 and CDR2 (germline): MDHEN, SYDVKM. The CDR3 sequence is 13 residues long.

This chain connects TRBV7-9 to TRBJ2-3; the match to TRBD2 covers 15 bases. This CDR3 contains 16 residues. V lost 3 bases and J lost 4; bases outside the gene matches: 2. The V gene's germline CDR1 is SEHNR and CDR2 FQNEAQ (reference sequence). The CDR3 protein is CASSFGLAGGSDTQYF. CDR3 nucleotide sequence: TGTGCCAGCAGCTTCGGACTAGCGGGGGGGTCAGATACGCAGTATTTT. Based on the CDR3 plus reference TRBV7-9 and TRBJ2-3, the full variable domain is DTGVSQNPRHKITKRGQNVTFRCDPISEHNRLYWYRQTLGQGPEFLTYFQNEAQLEKSRLLSDRFSAERPKGSFSTLEIQRTEQGDSAMYLCASSFGLAGGSDTQYFGPGTRLTVL.

This clone was counted between two and nine times. The chain employs TRBV14 and TRBJ1-2; D not certain. Germline-derived CDR1 and CDR2 are SGHDN and FVKESK. The germline V and J ends were trimmed by 3 bases and 2 bases, with 7 bases remaining between them. This CDR3 is built from 13 residues. CDR3: CASSHTANYGYTF. The CDR3 region has the DNA TGTGCCAGCAGCCACACAGCAAACTATGGCTACACCTTC.

The rearrangement uses TRBV2 and TRBJ2-5, with D possibly being TRBD2 (6 bases). With 4 bases removed from V and 5 bases from J, the gap between germline ends came to 14 bases. Germline values: CDR1 SNHLY, CDR2 FYNNEI. The CDR3 runs 14 residues. CDR3 coding DNA: TGTGCCAGCAGTGGGGCTAGCGTGAGGGAGACCCAGTACTTC. Residues: CASSGASVRETQYF.

The chain uses TRBV7-9 and TRBJ1-6; D not certain. CDR3 length equals 18 residues. Germline V gene lookup returns CDR1 SEHNR and CDR2 FQNEAQ (reference sequence). V was trimmed by 2 bases and J by 4 bases, leaving 18 bases between them. The CDR3 spells CASSLRGQEPEYNSPLHF. CDR3 bases: TGTGCCAGCAGCTTAAGAGGGCAGGAGCCGGAATATAATTCACCCCTCCACTTT.

This chain joins TRBV7-2 and TRBJ1-4; D remains unclear. CDR1 SGHTA and CDR2 FQGNSA come from the germline V gene. The germline V and J ends were trimmed by 2 bases and 3 bases, with 10 bases remaining between them. The CDR3 spans 15 residues. CDR3 sequence: CASSLFGDPNEKLFF. The DNA for the CDR3 is TGTGCCAGCAGCTTATTTGGAGATCCTAATGAAAAACTGTTTTTT.

This chain uses TRBV28 with TRBJ1-4; 7 nucleotides line up with TRBD1. Germline lookup yields CDR1 MDHEN and CDR2 SYDVKM. The CDR3 runs 15 residues. V lost 5 bases, J lost 8 bases, and 11 bases stayed unmatched. This CDR3 reads CASSPPGQGEEKLFF. The CDR3 DNA reads as TGTGCCAGCAGTCCCCCGGGGCAGGGGGAGGAAAAACTGTTTTTT.

This chain links TRBV7-8 with TRBJ1-5, with TRBD1 matching 7 bases. V shed 5 bases, J shed 9 bases, and the junction held 13 bases outside the gene matches. Germline V gene data show CDR1 as SGHVS and CDR2 as FQNEAQ. CDR3 size: 15 residues. As DNA, the CDR3 is TGTGCCAGCAGCCCCGGACAGGTCAATCAGGGGCCCCAGCATTTT. Encoded protein: CASSPGQVNQGPQHF.

The CDR3 spells CASSRDRDTSPLHF. DNA of the CDR3: TGTGCCAGCAGTCGGGACAGGGATACATCACCCCTCCACTTT. The chain uses TRBV28 and TRBJ1-6; 9 positions agree with TRBD1. Germline loops: CDR1 MDHEN, CDR2 SYDVKM. V lost 5 bases, J lost 10 bases, and 6 bases stayed unmatched. The CDR3 has 14 amino acids.

The chain combines TRBV7-9 with TRBJ2-1; tentative D call: TRBD2 (6 bases). Deletions cut 7 bases from V and 5 bases from J, with 12 bases between. CDR1 and CDR2 from the germline V gene are SEHNR and FQNEAQ (reference sequence). CDR3 length: 13 amino acids. CDR3: CASNRGIDNEQFF. CDR3 nucleotides: TGTGCCAGCAACCGGGGGATCGACAATGAGCAGTTCTTC.

This clone has more than one count but fewer than ten. The rearrangement joins TRBV7-8 to TRBJ2-2; D remains ambiguous. Germline CDR1 and CDR2: SGHVS and FQNEAQ. Trimming pared 5 bases from V and 3 bases from J, leaving 4 bases between. The CDR3 runs to 12 residues. In DNA, the CDR3 is TGTGCCAGCAGCCCATACACCGGGGAGCTGTTTTTT. Translated, it gives CASSPYTGELFF.

The CDR3 loop reads CASSPYATNEKLFF. CDR3 sequence (DNA): TGTGCCAGCAGCCCGTATGCAACTAATGAAAAACTGTTTTTT. The rearrangement joins TRBV11-2 to TRBJ1-4, with D hard to call. Germline V CDR1 and CDR2: SGHAT, FQNNGV. This CDR3 is 14 amino acids long. V lost 5 bases and J lost 0, with 7 bases in between.

V usage is TRBV29-1 and J usage is TRBJ1-1, with D perhaps matching TRBD1 (6 bases). Looked up from germline, CDR1 is SQVTM and CDR2 is ANQGSEA. Trimming cost V 6 bases and J 2 bases, with 13 bases left between them. The CDR3 loop spans 13 amino acids. CDR3 bases: TGCAGCGTGAGGGGGGGGAGAAACACTGAAGCTTTCTTT. Amino acid sequence: CSVRGGRNTEAFF.

The J gene is TRBJ1-1, the V gene TRBV28, with a weak D call TRBD1 (5 bases). The CDR3 is 15 amino acids. V was shortened by 1 base and J by 6 bases, with 15 bases between the two germline ends. Germline values: CDR1 MDHEN, CDR2 SYDVKM. CDR3 sequence: CASSLLYRQGPEAFF. CDR3 DNA: TGTGCCAGCAGTTTATTGTATAGGCAGGGCCCTGAAGCTTTCTTT.

This clone was counted between two and nine times. This sample includes further DNA sequences coding for the same CDR3. The V gene is TRBV11-2, the J gene TRBJ1-5; no clear D gene. The ends were cut back, 5 bases at V and 7 bases at J, with 12 bases in the middle. CDR3 length: 13 amino acids. Germline V gives CDR1 SGHAT, CDR2 FQNNGV. The DNA for the CDR3 is TGTGCCAGCAGCCCCCAGGCCGGACAGCCCCAGCATTTT. As protein: CASSPQAGQPQHF.

V and J are TRBV7-2 and TRBJ2-7; TRBD2 aligns across 11 bases. V dropped 5 bases and J dropped 6; count of bases not matched to a gene: 15. The germline CDR1 and CDR2 sequences are SGHTA and FQGNSA. The CDR3 extends over 17 amino acids. As DNA, the CDR3 is TGTGCCAGCAGCGTAACCCTAGCGGGGGGCACCCTGGGCGAGCAGTACTTC. Translation: CASSVTLAGGTLGEQYF.

The chain employs TRBV5-4 and TRBJ2-3; D is unclear. Germline V lookup: CDR1 SGHNT, CDR2 YYREEE (reference sequence). The CDR3 has 15 residues. V shed 2 bases and J shed 0 bases, with 10 bases lying between them. This CDR3 reads CASSFLAASTDTQYF. The CDR3 DNA sequence: TGTGCCAGCAGCTTTTTAGCAGCTAGCACAGATACGCAGTATTTT.

This chain links TRBV2 with TRBJ2-1; 9 nucleotides agree with TRBD1. CDR3 length: 15 amino acids. V trimming: 6 bases; J trimming: 5 bases; junction bases outside the gene matches: 8. Germline CDR1 SNHLY, CDR2 FYNNEI. CDR3 DNA sequence: TGTGCCAGCAGCGAACAGGGGGCTAGCGACAATGAGCAGTTCTTC. Translated, it gives CASSEQGASDNEQFF.

In this sample, this clone turned up once. The chain joins TRBV6-5 to TRBJ2-5; TRBD1 might be the D (6 bases). V dropped 8 bases and J dropped 2 bases, with 9 bases sitting between them. In germline, CDR1 is MNHEY, CDR2 SVGAGI. The CDR3 has 12 amino acids. CDR3 sequence: CASYGQQETQYF. The DNA of the CDR3 is TGTGCCAGCTATGGACAGCAAGAGACCCAGTACTTC.

The table lists this clone with a count of one. The chain is built from TRBV28 and TRBJ2-5, with D perhaps TRBD1 (5 bases). Germline V gene lookup returns CDR1 MDHEN and CDR2 SYDVKM. CDR3 length: 12 amino acids. With 5 bases removed from V and 7 bases from J, the gap between germline ends came to 11 bases. CDR3 bases: TGTGCCAGCAGTCAGGACAATGGGACCCAGTACTTC. This translates into CASSQDNGTQYF.

This chain joins TRBV23-1 and TRBJ2-1, with TRBD2 identical over 15 bases. TRBV23-1 is reported as an ORF; its role is uncertain. V shed 2 bases and J 0 bases; nucleotides not matched to a gene: 8. This CDR3 comprises 20 residues. The CDR3 DNA reads as TGCGCCAGCAGTCAACCCCGCGGGACTAGCGGGAGGTACTCCTACAATGAGCAGTTCTTC. It specifies CASSQPRGTSGRYSYNEQFF.

J is TRBJ2-7 and V is TRBV5-5; the D gene is possibly TRBD2 (5 bases). The CDR3 contains 14 residues. CDR1 SGHKS and CDR2 YYEKEE come from the germline V gene (reference sequence). Trimming removed 0 bases at V and 6 bases at J, with 13 bases between. The CDR3 region is CASSLGAHEGEQYF. The DNA of the CDR3 is TGTGCCAGCAGCTTGGGGGCCCACGAGGGCGAGCAGTACTTC.

The rearrangement uses TRBV24-1 and TRBJ2-6, with 11 bases matching TRBD2. There are 17 residues in the CDR3. The germline gives CDR1 KGHDR, CDR2 SFDVKD. V was pared by 9 bases and J by 0 bases, with 6 bases of the junction left unmatched. CDR3 nucleotides: TGTGCCACCGGGACTAGCGGTTATGGCTCTGGGGCCAACGTCCTGACTTTC. Protein product: CATGTSGYGSGANVLTF.

This clone was recorded only once. The chain links TRBV24-1 to TRBJ1-5; TRBD1 matches at 9 bases. Germline loops: CDR1 KGHDR, CDR2 SFDVKD. This CDR3 comprises 15 residues. Trimming at V came to 3 bases and at J to 5 bases, leaving 4 bases not matched to a gene. The CDR3 region is CATSDPRTGDQPQHF. The CDR3 DNA follows: TGTGCCACCAGTGATCCGCGGACAGGGGATCAGCCCCAGCATTTT.

V gene TRBV5-1 combines with J gene TRBJ2-3, with 8 bases that match TRBD2. The CDR3 totals 16 residues. With 5 bases clipped from V and 2 bases from J, the junction kept 10 bases outside the gene matches. Germline V CDR1 and CDR2: SGHRS, YFSETQ. CDR3: CASRVGASGFTDTQYF. The CDR3 region has the DNA TGCGCCAGCAGGGTCGGGGCTAGCGGGTTCACAGATACGCAGTATTTT.